This TCR beta chain was observed in a study of post-analysis software for immune sequencing data. General observations from the study: Roughly 5 TRBV segments occurring more often in patients than controls included TRBV5-6, TRBV5-1 and TRBV20-1.

cDNA libraries for TCR beta contained unique molecular identifiers. TCRdb reprocessed the PCR reads with MiXCR, giving one entry per CDR3 protein. The data contain more than 500,000 distinct CDR3 sequences, less than 40% of them singletons. There are a few counts of this clonotype. Antigen unknown. V lost 3 bases, J lost 7 bases, and 9 bases lay in between. CDR1 and CDR2 from the germline V gene are DFQATT and SNEGSKA (reference sequence). CDR3 length: 12 amino acids. The TCR originated in a girl between 2 and 17 years old with multiple sclerosis. The V call is TRBV20-1, the J call TRBJ2-2; maybe TRBD2 (5 bases). Source material: blood. The CDR3 reads CSASGSVGELFF. In nucleotides, the CDR3 is TGCAGTGCTAGTGGGAGCGTCGGGGAGCTGTTTTTT.